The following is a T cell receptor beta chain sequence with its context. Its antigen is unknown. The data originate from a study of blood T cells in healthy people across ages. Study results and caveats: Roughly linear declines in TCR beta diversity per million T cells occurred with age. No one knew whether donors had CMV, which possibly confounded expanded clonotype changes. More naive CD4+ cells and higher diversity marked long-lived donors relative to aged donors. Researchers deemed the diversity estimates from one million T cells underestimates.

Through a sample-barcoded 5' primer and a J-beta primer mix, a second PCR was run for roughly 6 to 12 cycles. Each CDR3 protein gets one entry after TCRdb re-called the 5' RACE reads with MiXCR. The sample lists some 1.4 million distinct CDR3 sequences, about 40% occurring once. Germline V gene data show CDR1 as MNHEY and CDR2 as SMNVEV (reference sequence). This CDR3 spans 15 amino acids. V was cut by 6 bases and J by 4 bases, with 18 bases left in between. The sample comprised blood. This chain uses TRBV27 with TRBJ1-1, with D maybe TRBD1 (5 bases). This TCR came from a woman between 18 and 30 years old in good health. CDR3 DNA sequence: TGTGCCAGCAGACCCACAGGACGTATTAGCACTGAAGCTTTCTTT. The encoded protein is CASRPTGRISTEAFF.